Listed below are T cell receptor beta chains from one sample, sequenced in a study of radiation and T cells in renal cell carcinoma. Some clones are missing from TCRdb's copy, which holds only in-frame ones; the method was immunoSEQ multiplex PCR. The repertoire holds roughly 80,000 clones, with 65% to 90% as singletons. The sample in question was blood, obtained from a patient whose treatment included radiotherapy and nephrectomy. These receptors came from a woman aged 45-60 years with renal cell carcinoma. The CDR3 runs from the conserved cysteine through the conserved F or W. Fields, in order: J gene, V gene, D gene, clone size, CDR3 protein, CDR3 DNA. D genes are given only for firm matches. Not every row has a clone size; where given, it reads once, few, many or a size class.

J gene: TRBJ2-2; V gene: TRBV9; D gene: TRBD2; clone size: .; CDR3 protein: CASSPSSGKNTGELFF; CDR3 DNA: TGTGCCAGCAGCCCATCTAGCGGAAAAAACACCGGGGAGCTGTTTTTT
J gene: TRBJ2-1; V gene: TRBV7-9; D gene: TRBD2; clone size: once; CDR3 protein: CASRPSGGAMGTEQFF; CDR3 DNA: TGTGCCAGCAGACCTAGCGGGGGGGCCATGGGCACTGAGCAGTTCTTC
J gene: TRBJ2-7; V gene: TRBV19; D gene: TRBD2; clone size: .; CDR3 protein: CASSSLSVAGGHEQYF; CDR3 DNA: TGTGCCAGTAGTAGCCTGTCCGTAGCGGGAGGTCACGAGCAGTACTTC
J gene: TRBJ1-5; V gene: TRBV6-5; D gene: TRBD1; clone size: .; CDR3 protein: CASSEGQGASQPQHF; CDR3 DNA: TGTGCCAGCAGCGAGGGACAGGGGGCAAGTCAGCCCCAGCATTTT
J gene: TRBJ1-1; V gene: TRBV5-6; D gene: .; clone size: few; CDR3 protein: CASGHGEAFF; CDR3 DNA: TGTGCCAGCGGACACGGTGAAGCTTTCTTT
J gene: TRBJ1-4; V gene: TRBV5-4; D gene: TRBD1; clone size: .; CDR3 protein: CASSGTGQGDEKLFF; CDR3 DNA: TGTGCCAGCAGCGGGACGGGACAGGGGGATGAAAAACTGTTTTTT
J gene: TRBJ2-2; V gene: TRBV10-3; D gene: TRBD1; clone size: few; CDR3 protein: CAIRIGDRDTGELFF; CDR3 DNA: TGTGCCATCAGAATAGGGGACAGGGACACCGGGGAGCTGTTTTTT
J gene: TRBJ2-5; V gene: TRBV12-5; D gene: TRBD2; clone size: .; CDR3 protein: CASGLGTSGTIRETQYF; CDR3 DNA: TGTGCTAGTGGCCTAGGGACTAGCGGGACCATCAGGGAGACCCAGTACTTC
J gene: TRBJ2-7; V gene: TRBV5-5; D gene: TRBD1; clone size: .; CDR3 protein: CASTRTGGSYEQYF; CDR3 DNA: TGTGCCAGCACGAGGACAGGGGGCTCCTACGAGCAGTACTTC
J gene: TRBJ1-5; V gene: TRBV28; D gene: TRBD1; clone size: .; CDR3 protein: CASSSGQISNQPQHF; CDR3 DNA: TGTGCCAGCAGTTCGGGACAGATTAGCAATCAGCCCCAGCATTTT
J gene: TRBJ2-2; V gene: TRBV5-6; D gene: .; clone size: .; CDR3 protein: CASSLEGRTYGGELFF; CDR3 DNA: TGTGCCAGCAGCTTGGAAGGCAGGACCTATGGCGGGGAGCTGTTTTTT